This entry lists 15 T cell receptor beta chains sequenced from one sample in a study of blood T cell repertoires in COVID-19 (TCRdb year 2020). Library creation used the immunoSEQ multiplex PCR assay. What TCRdb holds here is the immuneACCESS table cut down to in-frame rearrangements. Part of the clones is not present; checked against another copy, under half of the missing clones reflect an unresolved V gene, and the others are unexplained. The sample table contains roughly 300,000 clones; only one count was recorded for roughly 80% of them. The top ten clones comprise about 1.5% of the sample. The specimen sequenced was peripheral blood. The source is a human donor with COVID-19, enrolled during active disease. The donor label of this sample is uncertain.

On this clone itself: A much larger clone differs by one base, so this may be a read error. The gene calls are TRBV19 and TRBJ2-7; 7 bases line up with TRBD1. Trimming removed 3 bases from V and 2 bases from J; junction bases left unmatched: 4. Germline CDR1 is LNHDA and CDR2 is SQIVND (reference sequence). The length of the CDR3 is 14 residues. The CDR3 DNA reads as TGTGCCAGTAGTATGAGGGACAGACCCTACGAGCAGTACTTC. It specifies CASSMRDRPYEQYF.

The chain carries TRBV11-1 and TRBJ2-3; 8 nucleotides match TRBD2. The length of the CDR3 is 16 residues. Germline assignment: CDR1 SGHAT and CDR2 FQDESV (reference sequence). Losses at the gene ends were 0 bases for V and 3 bases for J; bases not matched to a gene: 5. CDR3 sequence: CASSLAAGAGTDTQYF. CDR3 DNA sequence: TGTGCCAGCAGCTTAGCAGCGGGAGCAGGGACAGATACGCAGTATTTT.

The chain links TRBV30 to TRBJ1-5; no clear D gene. V lost 2 bases, J lost 8 bases, and 10 bases lay in between. Germline-derived CDR1 and CDR2 are GTSNPN and SVGIG (reference sequence). CDR3 length: 12 amino acids. The chain's CDR3 is CAWSSGVEPQHF. Written as DNA, the CDR3 is TGTGCCTGGAGTAGTGGAGTGGAGCCCCAGCATTTT.

This clone was observed once. The V and J genes are TRBV5-4 and TRBJ2-1, with D maybe TRBD1 (5 bases). The germline gives CDR1 SGHNT, CDR2 YYREEE (reference sequence). V gave up 1 base and J gave up 1 base, with 9 bases separating them. The length of the CDR3 is 15 residues. CDR3 sequence: CASSLSPGSYNEQFF. The CDR3 nucleotides are TGTGCCAGCAGCTTGTCACCAGGGTCCTACAATGAGCAGTTCTTC.

The rearrangement links TRBV5-1 to TRBJ1-1, with unresolved D. Germline assignment: CDR1 SGHRS and CDR2 YFSETQ. The CDR3 consists of 13 residues. Trimming stripped 7 bases from V and 3 bases from J, with 13 bases between. The CDR3 DNA follows: TGCGCCAGCGGGAGAGGTAAGGACACTGAAGCTTTCTTT. Protein sequence: CASGRGKDTEAFF.

The V and J genes are TRBV30 and TRBJ2-3, with D perhaps matching TRBD1 (5 bases). Germline values: CDR1 GTSNPN, CDR2 SVGIG (reference sequence). This CDR3 is built from 15 residues. V dropped 2 bases and J dropped 0 bases, with 12 bases sitting between them. The CDR3 DNA is TGTGCCTGGAGTTATCAGGGAACAAGCACAGATACGCAGTATTTT. Translation gives CAWSYQGTSTDTQYF.

The V call is TRBV5-6, the J call TRBJ2-2; 8 bases fit TRBD1. Germline trimming cut 7 bases from V and 7 bases from J; bases unmatched to any gene: 9. The CDR3 length is 14 residues. Germline lookup yields CDR1 SGHDT and CDR2 YYEEEE. CDR3 loop: CASGTRTGIGELFF. CDR3 nucleotide sequence: TGTGCCAGCGGAACCCGGACAGGGATCGGGGAGCTGTTTTTT.

The rearrangement joins TRBV18 to TRBJ2-1, with 7 bases aligning to TRBD2. From germline, CDR1 is KGHSH and CDR2 LQKENI. V lost 6 bases and J lost 2; bases outside the gene matches: 4. CDR3 length: 14 residues. The CDR3 nucleotides read TGTGCCAGCTCTCAGCGGGGACCCTACAATGAGCAGTTCTTC. This encodes CASSQRGPYNEQFF. The whole variable domain, remainder taken from reference TRBV18 and TRBJ2-1, is NAGVMQNPRHLVRRRGQEARLRCSPMKGHSHVYWYRQLPEEGLKFMVYLQKENIIDESGMPKERFSAEFPKEGPSILRIQQVVRGDSAAYFCASSQRGPYNEQFFGPGTRLTVL.

The rearrangement links TRBV18 to TRBJ2-7; 9 bases agree with TRBD1. This CDR3 is built from 16 residues. Per germline, CDR1 KGHSH and CDR2 LQKENI. J was trimmed by 2 bases and V by 1 base; bases with no gene match: 6. CDR3 coding DNA: TGTGCCAGCTCACCACAGGGGACAGGGTTCGCCTACGAGCAGTACTTC. As protein: CASSPQGTGFAYEQYF.

CDR3 region: CASSFQAQETQYF. The CDR3 nucleotides are TGTGCCAGCAGTTTTCAGGCGCAAGAGACCCAGTACTTC. The chain links TRBV28 to TRBJ2-5; D unresolved. V gave up 3 bases and J gave up 2 bases, with 7 bases separating them. CDR1 MDHEN and CDR2 SYDVKM come from the germline V gene. CDR3 size: 13 residues. The full variable domain, with the rest looked up from reference TRBV28 and TRBJ2-5, is DVKVTQSSRYLVKRTGEKVFLECVQDMDHENMFWYRQDPGLGLRLIYFSYDVKMKEKGDIPEGYSVSREKKERFSLILESASTNQTSMYLCASSFQAQETQYFGPGTRLLVL.

Details on this clone: Other DNA sequences in the sample encode the same CDR3. The chain links TRBV28 to TRBJ2-3, with a weak D call TRBD1 (6 bases). The germline V gene has CDR1 MDHEN and CDR2 SYDVKM. The CDR3 contains 14 residues. Trimming took 3 bases from V and 2 from J, leaving 9 bases between them. CDR3 nucleotide sequence: TGTGCCAGCAGTTTGTCAGGGGACACAGATACGCAGTATTTT. Its protein product is CASSLSGDTDTQYF.

CDR3 in DNA: TGTGCCAGCAGTTACCTCGCCGGGGGCTCCTACAATGAGCAGTTCTTC. Its translation is CASSYLAGGSYNEQFF. The gene calls are TRBV6-2 or TRBV6-3 and TRBJ2-1; a weak D match, TRBD2 (6 bases). The CDR3 is 16 amino acids. Germline lookup yields CDR1 MNHEY and CDR2 SVGEGT. Trimming pared 2 bases from V and 0 bases from J, leaving 11 bases between.

The chain has TRBV6-5 and TRBJ1-6, with 7 bases aligning to TRBD1. The germline CDR1 and CDR2 sequences are MNHEY and SVGAGI. V lost 8 bases, J lost 0 bases, and 4 bases stayed unmatched. CDR3 length equals 15 residues. The CDR3 protein is CASAGQPSYNSPLHF. CDR3 DNA: TGTGCCAGCGCGGGACAGCCCTCCTATAATTCACCCCTCCACTTT.

The chain joins TRBV12-3 or TRBV12-4 to TRBJ1-2; D ambiguous. Trimming left V 5 bases short and J 1 base short, with 8 bases between. CDR3 length: 13 amino acids. The CDR3 sequence: CASSPTSNYGYTF. The CDR3, as DNA: TGTGCCAGCAGTCCCACCAGTAACTATGGCTACACCTTC.

The chain has TRBV12-3 or TRBV12-4 and TRBJ2-3; D call uncertain. This CDR3 has 11 amino acids. V was clipped by 2 bases and J by 7 bases, with 4 bases between them. The CDR3 reads CASSLSNTQYF. The CDR3 DNA reads TGTGCCAGCAGTTTATCAAATACGCAGTATTTT.